This T cell receptor (beta chain) was recovered during a study of blood T cell repertoires in COVID-19. On the study more broadly: Specimens from acute and convalescent COVID-19 originated in the United States, Italy and Spain. From T cells, B-cell-depleted T cells, or PBMCs came the material, which was cDNA or gDNA.

CDR3 size: 15 residues. Trimming at V came to 6 bases and at J to 2 bases, leaving 3 bases not matched to a gene. Looked up from germline, CDR1 is SGHNT and CDR2 is YENEEA. Study processing details: How many nucleated cells were present was estimated from reference gene primer amplification. The table came from immunoSEQ multiplex PCR; TCRdb's copy has only in-frame clones and leaves some out. V and J calls and clone size are given by that table; D and trimming were obtained from the DNA. Among over 100,000 clones, about four fifths were seen once, and the ten largest hold about 4.5%. The chain recombines TRBV11-3 with TRBJ2-1, with 11 bases that match TRBD1. The sequenced sample was peripheral blood. This sequence originates from a woman in her seventies with acute or convalescent COVID-19. CDR3 DNA: TGTGCCAGCAGTCCGGGACAGGGGGCCTACAATGAGCAGTTCTTC. It specifies CASSPGQGAYNEQFF.